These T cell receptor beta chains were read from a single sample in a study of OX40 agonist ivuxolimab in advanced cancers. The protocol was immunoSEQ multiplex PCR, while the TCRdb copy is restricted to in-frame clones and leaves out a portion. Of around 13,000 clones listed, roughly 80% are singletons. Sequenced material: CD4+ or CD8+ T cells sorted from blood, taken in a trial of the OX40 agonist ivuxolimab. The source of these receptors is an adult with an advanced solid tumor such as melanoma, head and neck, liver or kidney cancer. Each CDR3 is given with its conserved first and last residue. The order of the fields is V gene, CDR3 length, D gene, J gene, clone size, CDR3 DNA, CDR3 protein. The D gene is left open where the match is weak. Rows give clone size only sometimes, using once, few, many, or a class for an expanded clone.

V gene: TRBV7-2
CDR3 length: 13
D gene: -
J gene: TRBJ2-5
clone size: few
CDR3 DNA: TGTGCCAGCAGCTTACTACTGCAAGAGACCCAGTACTTC
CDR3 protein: CASSLLLQETQYF

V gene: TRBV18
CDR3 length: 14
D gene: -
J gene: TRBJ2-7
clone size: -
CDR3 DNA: TGTGCCAGCTCCTACAGGGATAGCGCCTACGAGCAGTACTTC
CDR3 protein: CASSYRDSAYEQYF

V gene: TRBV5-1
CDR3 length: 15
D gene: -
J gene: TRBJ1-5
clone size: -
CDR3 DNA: TGCGCCAGCAGCTTGGGCTCGGGGCTCAATCAGCCCCAGCATTTT
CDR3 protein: CASSLGSGLNQPQHF

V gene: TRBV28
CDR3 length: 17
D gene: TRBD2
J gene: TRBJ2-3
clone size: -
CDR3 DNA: TGTGCCAGCAGTCCAACAGGGACTAGCGGGAGCACAGATACGCAGTATTTT
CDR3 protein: CASSPTGTSGSTDTQYF

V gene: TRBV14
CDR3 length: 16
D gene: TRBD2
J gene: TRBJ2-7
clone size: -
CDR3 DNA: TGTGCCAGCAGCCTGGGACTAGCGGGAGATTTCTACGAGCAGTACTTC
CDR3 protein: CASSLGLAGDFYEQYF

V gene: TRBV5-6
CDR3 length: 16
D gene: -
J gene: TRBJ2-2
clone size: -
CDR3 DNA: TGTGCCAGCAGCCCCCCGGGCAGGGGAGCCACCGGGGAGCTGTTTTTT
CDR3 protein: CASSPPGRGATGELFF

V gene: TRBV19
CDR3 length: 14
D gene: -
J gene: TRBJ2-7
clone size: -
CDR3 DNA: TGTGCCAGTAGTGTGACGGCGAGCTCCTACGAGCAGTACTTC
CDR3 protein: CASSVTASSYEQYF

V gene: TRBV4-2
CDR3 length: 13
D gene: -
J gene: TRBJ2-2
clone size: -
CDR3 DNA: TGTGCCAGCAGCCAACTAAACACCGGGGAGCTGTTTTTT
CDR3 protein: CASSQLNTGELFF

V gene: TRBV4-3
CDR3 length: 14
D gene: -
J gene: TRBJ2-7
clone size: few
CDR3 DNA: TGCGCCAGCAGCCAAGGCCTAGACACCTACGAGCAGTACTTC
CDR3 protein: CASSQGLDTYEQYF

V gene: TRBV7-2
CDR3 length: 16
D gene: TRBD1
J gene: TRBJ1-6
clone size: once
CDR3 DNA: TGTGCCAGCAGCTACCGTGACAGGGGCGCCCCCTCACCCCTCCACTTT
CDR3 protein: CASSYRDRGAPSPLHF

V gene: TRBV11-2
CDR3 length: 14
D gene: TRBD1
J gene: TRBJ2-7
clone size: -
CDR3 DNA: TGTGCCAGCAGCTCCCCTCGGACAGGCAACGAGCAGTACTTC
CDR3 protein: CASSSPRTGNEQYF

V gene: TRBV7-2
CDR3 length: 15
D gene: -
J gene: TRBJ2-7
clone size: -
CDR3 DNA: TGTGCCAGCAGCCCAGGTGAGGAGGATTCCTACGAGCAGTACTTC
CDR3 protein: CASSPGEEDSYEQYF

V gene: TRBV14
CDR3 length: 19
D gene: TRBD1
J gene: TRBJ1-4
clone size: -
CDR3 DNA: TGTGCCAGCAGCCACAACGACAGGGTGTTTTCGGTAGCTAATGAAAAACTGTTTTTT
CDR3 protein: CASSHNDRVFSVANEKLFF

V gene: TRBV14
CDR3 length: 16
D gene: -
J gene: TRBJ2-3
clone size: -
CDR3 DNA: TGTGCCAGCAGCCCTGGAGCGTGGGGAGTGCTTGATACGCAGTATTTT
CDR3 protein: CASSPGAWGVLDTQYF

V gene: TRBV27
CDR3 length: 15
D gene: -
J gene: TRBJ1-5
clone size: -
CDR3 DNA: TGTGCCAGCAGTTCGGACTGGGACAGCAATCAGCCCCAGCATTTT
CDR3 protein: CASSSDWDSNQPQHF

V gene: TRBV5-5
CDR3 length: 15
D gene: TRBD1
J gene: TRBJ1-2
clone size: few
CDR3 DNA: TGTGCCAGCAGCCTATGGACAGGGGACGGCTATGGCTACACCTTC
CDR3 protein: CASSLWTGDGYGYTF

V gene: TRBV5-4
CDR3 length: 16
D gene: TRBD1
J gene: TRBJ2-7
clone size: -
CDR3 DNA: TGTGCCAGCAGCGACCCGGGACAGGGCTTTTTGGGCGAGCAGTACTTC
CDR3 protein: CASSDPGQGFLGEQYF

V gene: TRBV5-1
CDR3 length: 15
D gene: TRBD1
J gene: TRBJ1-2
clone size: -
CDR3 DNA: TGCGCCAGCAGCTTGGGCGGGACAGAGAACTATGGCTACACCTTC
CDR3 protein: CASSLGGTENYGYTF

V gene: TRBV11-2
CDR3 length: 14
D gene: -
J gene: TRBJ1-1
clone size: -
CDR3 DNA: TGTGCCAGCAGCCCGAGGCAGTTTAACACTGAAGCTTTCTTT
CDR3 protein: CASSPRQFNTEAFF

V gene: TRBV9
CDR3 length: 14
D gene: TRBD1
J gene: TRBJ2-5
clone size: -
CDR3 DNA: TGTGCCAGCAGCGAGGGGACAGCCTGGGAGACCCAGTACTTC
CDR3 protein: CASSEGTAWETQYF

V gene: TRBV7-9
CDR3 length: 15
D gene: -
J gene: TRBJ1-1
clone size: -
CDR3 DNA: TGTGCCAGCAGCTTACATCGGGGCATGAACACTGAAGCTTTCTTT
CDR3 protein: CASSLHRGMNTEAFF

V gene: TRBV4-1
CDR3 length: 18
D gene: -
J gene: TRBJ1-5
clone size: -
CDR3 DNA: TGCGCCAGCAGCCACCTCCCTTGGACAGACGATCGGGATCAGCCCCAGCATTTT
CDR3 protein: CASSHLPWTDDRDQPQHF

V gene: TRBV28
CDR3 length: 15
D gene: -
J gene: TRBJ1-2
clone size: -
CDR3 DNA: TGTGCCAGCAGTTTGAGAGGGATATCCTACTATGGCTACACCTTC
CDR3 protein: CASSLRGISYYGYTF

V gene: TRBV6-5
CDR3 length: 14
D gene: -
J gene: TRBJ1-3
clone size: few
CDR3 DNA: TGTGCCAGCAGTTACTCGACGGTCGGAAACACCATATATTTT
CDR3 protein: CASSYSTVGNTIYF

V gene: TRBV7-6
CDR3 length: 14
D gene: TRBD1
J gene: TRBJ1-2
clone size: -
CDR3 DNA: TGTGCCAGCAGCTTAATCGGGACAGGGGATGGCTACACCTTC
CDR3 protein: CASSLIGTGDGYTF

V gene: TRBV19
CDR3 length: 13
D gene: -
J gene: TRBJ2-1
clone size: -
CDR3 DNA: TGTGCCAGTAGTCACACGTACAGCAATGAGCAGTTCTTC
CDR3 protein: CASSHTYSNEQFF

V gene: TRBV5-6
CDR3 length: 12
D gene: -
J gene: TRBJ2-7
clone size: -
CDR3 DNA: TGTGCCAGCAGCCGGGAGTACCACGAGCAGTACTTC
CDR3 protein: CASSREYHEQYF

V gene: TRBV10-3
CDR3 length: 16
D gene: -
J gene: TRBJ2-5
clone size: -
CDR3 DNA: TGTGCCATCAGTGTCTCACCCCGGGACTTCCAAGAGACCCAGTACTTC
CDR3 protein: CAISVSPRDFQETQYF

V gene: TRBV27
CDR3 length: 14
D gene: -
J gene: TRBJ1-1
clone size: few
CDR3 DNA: TGTGCCAGCAGTTTATTGGTCCCTAACACTGAAGCTTTCTTT
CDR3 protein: CASSLLVPNTEAFF